The present T cell receptor (beta chain) was sequenced within a study of cytomegalovirus exposure and HLA in healthy donors. Germline CDR1 is SGHTA and CDR2 is FQGTGA. This CDR3 has 15 residues. V shed 4 bases, J shed 4 bases, and the junction held 2 bases outside the gene matches. As for this clone: Its target is not known.

Whole-study findings and limits: Rare TCR sequences predominated, though certain public TCRs were found in many donors.

Measured with immunoSEQ multiplex PCR; TCRdb has only the in-frame clones, and not every one. There are about 130,000 clones in the sample; roughly 90% occur only once, and roughly 1.4% lies in the top ten. This receptor was identified in a man aged 30 to 45 in good health and CMV-seronegative. Sequencing used PBMCs. This rearrangement joins TRBV7-3 to TRBJ2-3, with TRBD2 matching over 13 bases. The CDR3 sequence is CASSSTSGRADTQYF. The CDR3 region has the DNA TGTGCCAGCAGCTCCACTAGCGGGAGGGCAGATACGCAGTATTTT.